This TCR beta chain derives from a study of blood T cell repertoires in COVID-19. On the study more broadly: Researchers got acute and convalescent COVID-19 samples from the United States, Italy and Spain. PBMCs, B-cell-depleted T cells, or T cells were the source of the cDNA or gDNA that made up the material.

The method was immunoSEQ multiplex PCR; TCRdb's version includes in-frame clones alone and lacks a portion of them. The data contain over 35,000 clones, around 90% of them seen just once; the ten biggest clones take up around 20%. The V gene end was trimmed by 0 bases and the J gene end by 5 bases; junction bases not matched to a gene: 11. The CDR3 has 18 residues. Germline V gives CDR1 MDHEN, CDR2 SYDVKM. V gene TRBV28 combines with J gene TRBJ2-5, with 11 positions matching TRBD1. Material for sequencing was peripheral blood. The sequence came from a man between 70 and 80 years old with active COVID-19. In DNA, the CDR3 is TGTGCCAGCAGTTTATGGGGGTTAGGACAGGGGGCCGAGGAGACCCAGTACTTC. Translating gives CASSLWGLGQGAEETQYF. Combining the CDR3 with reference TRBV28 and TRBJ2-5 gives the whole variable domain DVKVTQSSRYLVKRTGEKVFLECVQDMDHENMFWYRQDPGLGLRLIYFSYDVKMKEKGDIPEGYSVSREKKERFSLILESASTNQTSMYLCASSLWGLGQGAEETQYFGPGTRLLVL.